This T cell receptor beta chain originates from a study of T cells expressing NK-cell markers. TCRdb reanalyzed the 5' RACE reads, giving one entry per CDR3 protein sequence and no DNA. The sample has a few hundred thousand distinct CDR3 sequences. The sample taken for sequencing was blood T cells: a sorted CD56 or NKG2C T cell subset, CD4+ or CD8+ T cells, or bulk PBMC T cells (not recorded which). The origin of this receptor is a man between 18 and 35 years old in good health.

CDR3 sequence reads: CASSQGPGLVVEQFF. The chain uses TRBV4-2 and TRBJ2-1; TCRdb calls TRBD2, which cannot be checked without DNA. Germline V CDR1 and CDR2: LGHNA, YNFKEQ. This CDR3 is built from 15 residues.